This entry concerns a single TCR beta chain. Its antigen is as yet unknown. These data are taken from a study of radiotherapy plus CTLA-4 blockade in lung cancer. The overall study: Disease control was present in 30% to 35% of patients, and objective responses in approximately 19%.

TCRdb's copy holds only in-frame clones and misses some; the assay was immunoSEQ multiplex PCR. The repertoire holds about 87,000 clones, more than 75% seen once, with roughly 17% in the top ten. Germline CDR1 reads SQVTM; CDR2 reads ANQGSEA. V lost 4 bases and J lost 7, with 9 bases in between. The CDR3 has 11 amino acids. Findings and limits, study-wide: There was expansion of tumor-derived TCR clones in blood after radiotherapy plus ipilimumab. The best prediction of response reportedly came from early blood T cell clone dynamics, with interferon-beta.

This TCR was recovered from a human donor with non-small cell lung cancer that progressed on radiotherapy plus ipilimumab. Here the sequenced sample was peripheral blood, taken from a patient treated with radiotherapy plus ipilimumab. The V and J genes are TRBV29-1 and TRBJ2-3; no clear D. CDR3 DNA: TGCAGCGTTGGGACCAGTAATACGCAGTATTTT. Its translation: CSVGTSNTQYF.